This T cell receptor (beta chain) was identified in a study of CD8+ T cells in alopecia areata. Study-wide context: Patients received oral tofacitinib, 5 to 10 mg twice daily, for moderate-to-severe alopecia areata.

As for treatment: oral pan-JAK inhibitor, 5-10 mg twice daily. RNA was extracted and reverse transcribed into cDNA as the sequencing template. The assay was immunoSEQ multiplex PCR, and TCRdb's table has in-frame clones only and misses some. The sample yields about 180,000 clones, 50% to 65% seen once. Study findings and constraints: Elevated clonality characterized lesional scalp relative to normal scalp, particularly in alopecia totalis/universalis. There were many expanded lesional clones persisting in scalp and blood during tofacitinib. Possibly because of HLA-related factors, TCR sharing was less clear across patients than in mice.

Details on this clone: The antigen is not known.

This clonotype was obtained from a human donor with alopecia areata. The sequences come from CD8+ T cells sorted from blood, collected at week 24, from a patient treated with tofacitinib.

The CDR3 nucleotides read TGCGCCAGCAGCTTGGACGGGACACAAGAAGCTTTCTTT. This codes for CASSLDGTQEAFF. The chain recombines TRBV5-1 with TRBJ1-1, with D perhaps TRBD1 (6 bases). Between the trimmed V and J ends, which lost 0 bases and 8 bases, there was a span of 11 bases. CDR3 length: 13 amino acids. CDR1 and CDR2 (germline): SGHRS, YFSETQ. The entire variable domain, with the rest obtained from reference TRBV5-1 and TRBJ1-1, is as follows: KAGVTQTPRYLIKTRGQQVTLSCSPISGHRSVSWYQQTPGQGLQFLFEYFSETQRNKGNFPGRFSGRQFSNSRSEMNVSTLELGDSALYLCASSLDGTQEAFFGQGTRLTVV.